This passage covers 20 T cell receptor beta chains from one sample sequenced in a study of OX40 agonist ivuxolimab in advanced cancers. The method was immunoSEQ multiplex PCR; TCRdb's version includes in-frame clones alone and lacks a portion of them. The data contain 30,000 to 45,000 clones, 80% to 95% of them singletons. This sample comprised CD4+ or CD8+ T cells sorted from blood, obtained in a trial of the OX40 agonist ivuxolimab. The source of these receptors is an adult with an advanced solid tumor such as melanoma, head and neck, liver or kidney cancer.

The gene calls are TRBV4-1 and TRBJ2-1, with a possible D match to TRBD1 (6 bases). Germline values: CDR1 MGHRA, CDR2 YSYEKL. V lost 1 base, J lost 10 bases, and 11 bases lay in between. The CDR3 length is 13 residues. The CDR3 DNA is TGCGCCAGCAGCCAAGGATCAGGGGACGAGCAGTTCTTC. This codes for CASSQGSGDEQFF.

This chain uses TRBV7-9 with TRBJ2-7, with a possible D match to TRBD1 (6 bases). Germline assignment: CDR1 SEHNR and CDR2 FQNEAQ (reference sequence). The CDR3 runs 17 residues. V lost 2 bases to trimming and J lost 0 bases, with 17 bases between them. CDR3 residues: CASSLSSRGTVSYEQYF. Written as DNA, the CDR3 is TGTGCCAGCAGCTTATCCTCCAGGGGAACGGTCTCCTACGAGCAGTACTTC.

This sequence joins TRBV27 and TRBJ1-2; maybe TRBD1 (6 bases). With 3 bases removed from V and 0 bases from J, the gap between germline ends came to 11 bases. The CDR3 consists of 15 residues. From germline, CDR1 is MNHEY and CDR2 SMNVEV (reference sequence). CDR3 DNA sequence: TGTGCCAGCAGTTTGGGGCAGGGGACTAACTATGGCTACACCTTC. This encodes CASSLGQGTNYGYTF.

The V and J genes are TRBV29-1 and TRBJ1-2, with D hard to call. Germline CDR1 is SQVTM and CDR2 is ANQGSEA. V was clipped by 3 bases and J by 2 bases, with 7 bases between them. The CDR3 totals 12 residues. CDR3 region: CSVDGPNYGYTF. In DNA, the CDR3 is TGCAGCGTTGATGGGCCCAACTATGGCTACACCTTC.

This chain links TRBV28 with TRBJ2-7; TRBD1 is a possible D gene (5 bases). This CDR3 comprises 14 residues. CDR1 and CDR2 (germline): MDHEN, SYDVKM. V dropped 3 bases and J dropped 3 bases, with 12 bases sitting between them. For the CDR3, the DNA is TGTGCCAGCAGTTTTAGGGGAATCCGCTACGAGCAGTACTTC. This codes for CASSFRGIRYEQYF.

This clone appeared a single time. The rearrangement links TRBV30 to TRBJ1-5; no clear D. CDR1 and CDR2 from the germline V gene are GTSNPN and SVGIG (reference sequence). The CDR3 sequence is 12 residues long. This chain's CDR3 is CAWANGNQPQHF. In nucleotides, the CDR3 is TGTGCTTGGGCCAACGGCAATCAGCCCCAGCATTTT.

The rearrangement uses TRBV28 and TRBJ2-1; 8 bases map to TRBD2. CDR1 MDHEN and CDR2 SYDVKM come from the germline V gene. This CDR3 is built from 16 residues. V lost 3 bases and J lost 4; bases outside the gene matches: 8. For the CDR3, the DNA is TGTGCCAGCAGTTTTGGAGCGGGAGTCCCTTACAATGAGCAGTTCTTC. Translating it yields CASSFGAGVPYNEQFF.

The chain joins TRBV11-1 to TRBJ2-3; D possibly matches TRBD1 or TRBD2 (5 bases each). Germline CDR1 is SGHAT and CDR2 is FQDESV (reference sequence). Trimming pared 5 bases from V and 3 bases from J, leaving 12 bases between. The CDR3 has 14 amino acids. The CDR3 sequence is CASSPFGGTDTQYF. CDR3 coding DNA: TGTGCCAGCAGCCCCTTTGGGGGTACAGATACGCAGTATTTT.

This clone has a single count. The CDR3: CASSGSWDRGSYEQYF. As DNA, the CDR3 is TGTGCCAGCAGCGGATCCTGGGACAGGGGGTCCTACGAGCAGTACTTC. The rearrangement uses TRBV9 and TRBJ2-7; 11 bases are shared with TRBD1. V lost 3 bases to trimming and J lost 1 base; unmatched junction nucleotides: 6. CDR3 length: 16 amino acids. CDR1 and CDR2 from the germline V gene are SGDLS and YYNGEE.

The CDR3 loop is CASSDLDSNEQFF. CDR3 DNA sequence: TGTGCCAGCAGTGACTTGGACAGCAATGAGCAGTTCTTC. The rearrangement joins TRBV6-4 to TRBJ2-1, with a possible D match to TRBD1 (6 bases). The CDR3 contains 13 residues. In germline, CDR1 is MRHNA, CDR2 SNTAGT. V lost 1 base and J lost 6, with 7 bases in between.

The J gene is TRBJ2-7, the V gene TRBV19; D may be TRBD2 (5 bases). The CDR3 is 14 amino acids. Trimming shortened V by 6 bases and J by 2 bases, and 14 bases separated the two germline ends. Germline CDR1 is LNHDA and CDR2 is SQIVND (reference sequence). CDR3 region: CASSKKEDPYEQYF. CDR3 coding DNA: TGTGCCAGTAGCAAGAAGGAGGATCCCTACGAGCAGTACTTC.

This chain uses TRBV27 with TRBJ2-1, with 8 bases fitting TRBD2. After removal of 3 bases from V and 8 bases from J, the junction contained 6 bases not matched to a gene. The length of the CDR3 is 14 residues. Germline CDR1 is MNHEY and CDR2 is SMNVEV (reference sequence). This CDR3 reads CASSFLAGMYEQFF. CDR3 bases: TGTGCCAGCAGTTTTTTAGCGGGAATGTATGAGCAGTTCTTC.

The CDR3 coding sequence is TGCAGCGGTCGTAGCCCCGGGGCGGGGAATGAGCAGTTCTTC. This gives the protein CSGRSPGAGNEQFF. The gene calls are TRBV29-1 and TRBJ2-1, with a tentative D call TRBD2 (6 bases). CDR1 is SQVTM, CDR2 ANQGSEA, per germline. The V end was cut by 7 bases, the J end by 7 bases, with 20 bases between. The CDR3 is 14 residues long.

The chain combines TRBV4-1 with TRBJ2-1; 8 bases map to TRBD1. CDR1 and CDR2 (germline): MGHRA, YSYEKL. The trim removed 0 bases at V and 4 bases at J, leaving 5 bases unmatched. The CDR3 length is 16 residues. The CDR3 is CASSQDPGTGYNEQFF. The CDR3 DNA is TGCGCCAGCAGCCAAGATCCGGGGACAGGTTACAATGAGCAGTTCTTC.

CDR3 protein: CAISPLGNTKNIQYF. CDR3 bases: TGCGCCATCTCCCCCCTGGGCAACACCAAAAACATTCAGTACTTC. V gene TRBV4-1 combines with J gene TRBJ2-4; D is unclear. The CDR3 extends over 15 amino acids. V lost 10 bases, J lost 2 bases, and 18 bases lay in between. Germline V gene lookup returns CDR1 MGHRA and CDR2 YSYEKL.

The V and J genes are TRBV29-1 and TRBJ1-2, with D maybe TRBD1 (6 bases). The CDR3 has 13 residues. Germline-derived CDR1 and CDR2 are SQVTM and ANQGSEA. V shed 6 bases and J shed 3 bases, with 14 bases lying between them. The CDR3 sequence: CSVGVGGDYGYTF. The CDR3 coding sequence is TGCAGCGTCGGGGTGGGGGGCGACTATGGCTACACCTTC.

In DNA form, the CDR3 reads TGTGCCAGCAGCGCCGGACTAAATCAGCCCCAGCATTTT. The encoded protein is CASSAGLNQPQHF. The chain carries TRBV9 and TRBJ1-5; D is unresolved. CDR3 length: 13 amino acids. Trimming took 3 bases from V and 4 from J, leaving 8 bases between them. CDR1 and CDR2 from the germline V gene are SGDLS and YYNGEE.

V is TRBV28 and J is TRBJ2-1; TRBD2 agrees at 10 bases. Trimming removed 3 bases from V and 0 bases from J; junction bases left unmatched: 11. CDR3 size: 19 residues. Germline CDR1 MDHEN, CDR2 SYDVKM. CDR3 in amino acids: CASSLGRIEREGSYNEQFF. Written as DNA, the CDR3 is TGTGCCAGCAGTTTGGGCCGGATTGAGCGGGAGGGCTCCTACAATGAGCAGTTCTTC.

The rearrangement joins TRBV30 to TRBJ1-1; D is unclear. Germline V CDR1 and CDR2: GTSNPN, SVGIG (reference sequence). The CDR3 spans 15 residues. V gave up 0 bases and J gave up 1 base, with 12 bases separating them. The DNA for the CDR3 is TGTGCCTGGAGTGTACCGGGGTGGGGGAACACTGAAGCTTTCTTT. This sequence encodes CAWSVPGWGNTEAFF.

This rearrangement joins TRBV7-9 to TRBJ2-7, with TRBD1 matching over 9 bases. V was pared by 4 bases and J by 5 bases, with 9 bases of the junction left unmatched. The V gene's germline CDR1 is SEHNR and CDR2 FQNEAQ (reference sequence). The CDR3 has 15 amino acids. CDR3 sequence reads: CASSSQTGGYHEQYF. The CDR3 DNA reads TGTGCCAGCAGCTCCCAGACAGGGGGATACCACGAGCAGTACTTC.